The rows below give T cell receptor beta chains drawn from one sample of a study of CD8 T cells in ankylosing spondylitis. One entry per CDR3 protein, called by TCRdb with MiXCR from the 5' RACE reads. The data show about 250,000 distinct CDR3 sequences, more than 25% seen once. Sequencing was performed on blood, either unsorted or a sorted T cell fraction (not recorded which). The receptors derive from a male donor with ankylosing spondylitis or in good health (not recorded which). The CDR3 runs from the conserved cysteine through the conserved F or W. D genes are given only for firm matches. Expanded clones get a size class; other rows say once, few or many, or leave the size out.

v_call	clone_size	j_call	d_call	cdr3_aa	cdr3_nt
TRBV7-6	-	TRBJ2-1	TRBD2	CASSGRTSGVYNEQFF	TGTGCCAGCAGCGGCCGGACTAGCGGGGTCTACAATGAGCAGTTCTTC
TRBV20-1	-	TRBJ2-1	TRBD2	CSAGALTGTSYNEQFF	TGCAGTGCTGGGGCCCTTACCGGGACTAGCTACAATGAGCAGTTCTTC
TRBV20-1	-	TRBJ2-5	TRBD2	CSVISGGAVETQYF	TGCAGTGTCATTAGCGGGGGGGCAGTAGAGACCCAGTACTTC
TRBV20-1	-	TRBJ2-5	-	CSARRLASAETQYF	TGCAGTGCCAGAAGACTCGCTTCGGCCGAGACCCAGTACTTC
TRBV25-1	-	TRBJ2-5	TRBD1	CASRGQGAEETQYF	TGTGCCAGCAGGGGACAGGGGGCAGAAGAGACCCAGTACTTC
TRBV5-1	-	TRBJ2-5	-	CASSQVRQETQYF	TGCGCCAGCAGCCAAGTACGACAAGAGACCCAGTACTTC
TRBV15	few	TRBJ2-3	-	CATSNRDTTDTQYF	TGTGCCACCAGCAACCGGGACACCACAGATACGCAGTATTTT
TRBV12-3/TRBV12-4	many	TRBJ2-3	-	CASSPPGADTQYF	TGCGCCAGCAGTCCGCCAGGGGCAGATACGCAGTATTTT
TRBV7-2	once	TRBJ2-3	TRBD1	CASSFGQGTQYF	TGTGCCAGCAGCTTCGGACAGGGAACGCAGTATTTT
TRBV25-1	-	TRBJ1-1	-	CASSEHVGTGTEAFF	TGTGCCAGCAGTGAACATGTGGGAACGGGCACTGAAGCTTTCTTT
TRBV4-2	-	TRBJ2-1	-	CASRGGPEQFF	TGTGCCAGCAGGGGGGGGCCAGAGCAGTTCTTC
TRBV29-1	few	TRBJ1-2	-	CSVDMIKANYGYTF	TGCAGCGTTGATATGATCAAGGCCAACTATGGCTACACCTTC
TRBV5-5	once	TRBJ2-4	TRBD1	CASSFYPGQGASEYF	TGTGCCAGCAGCTTCTATCCTGGACAGGGGGCCTCTGAGTACTTC
TRBV20-1	few	TRBJ2-1	TRBD2	CSASPGLAGGPRTYNEQFF	TGCAGTGCTAGCCCAGGACTAGCGGGGGGGCCGAGGACCTACAATGAGCAGTTCTTC
TRBV20-1	few	TRBJ1-2	-	CSARGEWGVHYGYTF	TGCAGTGCTAGAGGGGAGTGGGGGGTGCACTATGGCTACACCTTC
TRBV19	once	TRBJ1-1	TRBD1	CASSRTGEDTEAFF	TGTGCCAGTAGTCGAACAGGGGAGGACACTGAAGCTTTCTTT
TRBV12-3/TRBV12-4	-	TRBJ2-7	-	CASSDYQGYEQYF	TGTGCCAGCAGCGACTACCAGGGCTACGAGCAGTACTTC
TRBV20-1	-	TRBJ1-5	-	CSASSGGHSNQPQHF	TGCAGTGCTAGTTCGGGAGGACATAGCAATCAGCCCCAGCATTTT
TRBV12-3/TRBV12-4	few	TRBJ2-7	-	CASSEQGYEQYF	TGTGCCAGCAGCGAACAGGGCTACGAGCAGTACTTC
TRBV12-3/TRBV12-4	-	TRBJ2-5	TRBD1	CASSMTGGNEETQYF	TGTGCCAGCAGTATGACAGGGGGCAATGAAGAGACCCAGTACTTC
TRBV12-3/TRBV12-4	-	TRBJ2-5	TRBD1	CASSFGTGGAETQYF	TGTGCCAGCAGTTTCGGGACAGGGGGCGCAGAGACCCAGTACTTC
TRBV20-1	few	TRBJ1-1	-	CSALLSAFF	TGCAGTGCCCTACTTTCGGCTTTCTTT
TRBV5-1	few	TRBJ2-7	-	CASSTDMYEQYF	TGCGCCAGCAGCACGGACATGTACGAGCAGTACTTC
TRBV10-3	-	TRBJ2-2	-	CAISVKQANTGELFF	TGTGCCATCAGTGTAAAACAGGCGAACACCGGGGAGCTGTTTTTT
TRBV20-1	few	TRBJ1-1	-	CSGRRGVNTEAFF	TGCAGTGGCAGGCGGGGGGTGAACACTGAAGCTTTCTTT
TRBV7-2	few	TRBJ1-2	-	CASSLEAGLLYGYTF	TGTGCCAGCAGCTTAGAGGCAGGGCTGCTCTATGGCTACACCTTC
TRBV6-1	-	TRBJ1-2	TRBD1	CASTGQGRYYGYTF	TGTGCCAGCACGGGACAGGGGAGGTACTATGGCTACACCTTC
TRBV11-1	-	TRBJ2-7	-	CASSSSVVYEQYF	TGTGCCAGCAGCTCCTCGGTGGTCTACGAGCAGTACTTC
TRBV20-1	few	TRBJ2-1	-	CSARDELAYEQFF	TGCAGTGCTAGAGACGAACTAGCCTATGAGCAGTTCTTC
TRBV5-1	-	TRBJ2-7	-	CASSLAYGHPYEQYF	TGCGCCAGCAGCTTGGCCTATGGGCATCCCTACGAGCAGTACTTC
TRBV7-4	-	TRBJ1-3	TRBD1	CASTTHRDRGMKYSGNTIYF	TGTGCCAGCACTACCCACCGGGACAGGGGCATGAAGTACTCTGGAAACACCATATATTTT
TRBV15	-	TRBJ1-4	-	CATSRDPTGGGVF	TGTGCCACCAGCAGAGATCCCACGGGTGGGGGGGTTTTT
TRBV20-1	few	TRBJ2-7	-	CSARAWGEQYF	TGCAGTGCTAGGGCCTGGGGCGAGCAGTACTTC
TRBV7-2	few	TRBJ2-3	-	CATQGWVRDTQYF	TGTGCCACCCAAGGGTGGGTGCGGGATACGCAGTATTTT
TRBV29-1	few	TRBJ2-3	-	CSVEGVGTSRYTDTQYF	TGCAGCGTTGAAGGGGTCGGCACTTCAAGATACACAGATACGCAGTATTTT
TRBV6-1	-	TRBJ2-5	TRBD2	CASRRLAGGRETQYF	TGTGCCAGCAGGAGACTAGCGGGGGGCCGTGAGACCCAGTACTTC
TRBV19	once	TRBJ2-7	TRBD1	CASSIGTASYEQYF	TGTGCCAGTAGTATCGGGACAGCGTCGTACGAGCAGTACTTC
TRBV12-3/TRBV12-4	few	TRBJ2-7	-	CASSLQGSNYEQYF	TGTGCCAGCAGTTTACAGGGGTCCAACTACGAGCAGTACTTC
TRBV29-1	few	TRBJ1-4	-	CSVEGATNEKLFF	TGCAGCGTTGAGGGCGCAACTAATGAAAAACTGTTTTTT
TRBV7-2	-	TRBJ2-3	-	CASSSWVRTDTQYF	TGTGCCAGCAGCTCCTGGGTCAGGACAGATACGCAGTATTTT
TRBV5-1	-	TRBJ1-2	-	CASSPPLAAALGYTF	TGCGCCAGCAGCCCACCACTGGCGGCAGCCTTGGGCTACACCTTC
TRBV20-1	few	TRBJ2-7	-	CSARDGRRTYEQYF	TGCAGTGCTAGAGATGGGCGCAGAACCTACGAGCAGTACTTC
TRBV20-1	few	TRBJ1-5	-	CSARDVSSNQPQHF	TGCAGTGCTAGAGATGTCAGCAGCAATCAGCCCCAGCATTTT
TRBV4-2	-	TRBJ2-1	-	CASSQDSVGSSYNEQFF	TGTGCCAGCAGCCAAGATAGTGTCGGAAGCTCCTACAATGAGCAGTTCTTC
TRBV5-4	few	TRBJ2-2	-	CASSFQNTGELFF	TGTGCCAGCAGCTTTCAGAACACCGGGGAGCTGTTTTTT
TRBV20-1	-	TRBJ1-1	TRBD1	CSAPPITGTGGTEAFF	TGCAGTGCTCCACCCATTACCGGGACAGGGGGGACTGAAGCTTTCTTT
TRBV27	few	TRBJ1-2	-	CASRQQGRGYTF	TGTGCCAGCAGACAACAGGGACGTGGCTACACCTTC
TRBV7-9	-	TRBJ1-2	TRBD1	CASSQITSGGADYGYTF	TGTGCCAGCAGCCAAATCACCTCAGGGGGCGCGGACTATGGCTACACCTTC
TRBV20-1	-	TRBJ2-7	TRBD1	CSASLSGQSYEQYF	TGCAGTGCTAGCCTCTCGGGACAGAGCTACGAGCAGTACTTC
TRBV5-6	few	TRBJ2-1	TRBD2	CASSYGTSIEQFF	TGTGCCAGCAGCTACGGGACTAGCATTGAGCAGTTCTTC
TRBV29-1	few	TRBJ2-5	-	CSVWFTQETQYF	TGCAGCGTCTGGTTCACCCAAGAGACCCAGTACTTC
TRBV29-1	-	TRBJ2-4	TRBD1	CSARDRVANIQYF	TGCAGCGCCCGAGACAGGGTGGCAAACATTCAGTACTTC
TRBV9	-	TRBJ2-7	TRBD1	CASSAHETGQEPYEQYF	TGTGCCAGCAGCGCTCACGAGACGGGACAGGAGCCCTACGAGCAGTACTTC
TRBV15	-	TRBJ2-7	-	CATSEGGLQTYEQYF	TGTGCCACCAGCGAGGGGGGACTACAGACCTACGAGCAGTACTTC
TRBV29-1	-	TRBJ2-1	-	CSVEAFNWQFF	TGCAGCGTTGAAGCCTTCAATTGGCAGTTCTTC
TRBV12-3/TRBV12-4	few	TRBJ2-7	-	CASTPLGSNSEQYF	TGTGCCAGCACCCCACTGGGCAGTAACAGCGAGCAGTACTTC